The entry that follows covers one T cell receptor beta chain sequence. This sample is part of a study of shared clonotypes between healthy human individuals. Generated by immunoSEQ multiplex PCR, the TCRdb table keeps only in-frame clones and is missing some. This sample has approximately 400,000 clones, with 96% found just once. The sequence derives from a young man in good health. The source material was memory CD8+ T cells sorted from blood. Subset specified: CD45RO+ cells pooled with CCR7-negative TemRA cells.

CDR3 in amino acids: CASSAYGQRNTGELFF. CDR3 nucleotide sequence: TGTGCCAGCAGCGCCTACGGGCAGCGGAACACCGGGGAGCTGTTTTTT. The chain has TRBV7-9 and TRBJ2-2; D unresolved. Trimming left V 5 bases short and J 1 base short, with 14 bases between. The CDR3 runs to 16 residues. The V gene's germline CDR1 is SEHNR and CDR2 FQNEAQ (reference sequence).